Below, 23 T cell receptor beta chains from the same sample are listed, as sequenced in a study of regulatory T cells in long-lasting Graves disease (dated by TCRdb to the early 2020s). This specimen's time point label, per the study, means: newly diagnosed GD, antithyroid drugs for less than 3 months. For both TCR sequencing and RNA sequencing, RNA was extracted from PBMCs in TRIzol. The method was multiplex PCR. The run used an Illumina HiSeq 4000. iRepertoire HTBI primers and Arm-PCR amplification of CDR3 regions were used to construct TCR beta libraries. Through fastp at Q25 and MiXCR, TCRdb rebuilt clones from the public reads, retaining in-frame beta chains. Every entry covers one CDR3 protein and lists the most common genes and DNA from its rows. The table for this sample lists around 360,000 distinct CDR3 sequences; 15% to 20% of them were counted only once. The top ten clones comprise 20% to 25% of the sample.

A further study also used this sample, focusing on T cells in Graves' hyperthyroidism and ophthalmopathy.

The material sequenced was peripheral blood mononuclear cells (PBMCs), taken at new diagnosis, from a patient treated with antithyroid drugs. Receptor source: a young woman with Graves disease. Donor details come from another sample of the same person, matched by shared clones.

This clonotype was observed many times. J is TRBJ2-7 and V is TRBV30; 11 bases match TRBD1. The CDR3 consists of 14 residues. Germline assignment: CDR1 GTSNPN and CDR2 SVGIG (reference sequence). The J segment lost 4 bases and the V segment lost 5 bases, leaving 7 bases of the junction unmatched. The chain's CDR3 is CAWGGTGGRYEQYF. CDR3 nucleotide sequence: TGTGCCTGGGGGGGGACAGGGGGTAGGTACGAGCAGTACTTC.

This clonotype was counted many times. The chain recombines TRBV12-3 or TRBV12-4 with TRBJ1-1; perhaps TRBD1 as D (6 bases). Trimming removed 5 bases at V and 10 bases at J, with 14 bases between. The CDR3 spans 12 residues. The CDR3 reads CASSLGEGVAFF. Here the CDR3 DNA reads TGTGCCAGCAGTCTCGGGGAGGGGGTAGCTTTCTTT.

This clonotype was counted ten times or more. This chain links TRBV7-9 with TRBJ2-7; TRBD2 might be the D (6 bases). In germline, CDR1 is SEHNR, CDR2 FQNEAQ (reference sequence). Trimming removed 5 bases from V and 0 bases from J, with 11 bases in between. The CDR3 is 14 residues long. In DNA, the CDR3 is TGTGCCAGCAGCCGCCGGGGGAACTCCTACGAGCAGTACTTC. Protein product: CASSRRGNSYEQYF.

This clonotype was observed many times. The CDR3 here is CASRRDGSYEQYF. In DNA, the CDR3 is TGTGCCAGCAGACGGGACGGCAGCTACGAGCAGTACTTC. The rearrangement joins TRBV2 to TRBJ2-7; D may match TRBD1 or TRBD2 (5 bases each). V shed 6 bases and J shed 3 bases, with 12 bases lying between them. This CDR3 is built from 13 residues. Germline assignment: CDR1 SNHLY and CDR2 FYNNEI.

In its sample, this clonotype was seen many times. The J gene is TRBJ2-7, the V gene TRBV19, with D unclear. Trimming took 3 bases from V and 2 from J, leaving 8 bases between them. This CDR3 region has 13 residues. Germline V lookup: CDR1 LNHDA, CDR2 SQIVND (reference sequence). Here the CDR3 reads CASSMGLTYEQYF. The CDR3 bases are TGTGCCAGTAGTATGGGCCTAACCTACGAGCAGTACTTC.

This clonotype was observed at least ten times. The J gene is TRBJ2-3, the V gene TRBV20-1; TRBD1 matches 7 bases. This CDR3 comprises 13 residues. Germline values: CDR1 DFQATT, CDR2 SNEGSKA (reference sequence). The V gene end was trimmed by 8 bases and the J gene end by 3 bases; junction bases not matched to a gene: 8. The CDR3 region has the DNA TGCAGTACTACAGGGGTAGGGACAGATACGCAGTATTTT. It is translated as CSTTGVGTDTQYF.

This clonotype has a count of ten or more. The rearrangement joins TRBV12-3 or TRBV12-4 to TRBJ1-5, with D unresolved. The CDR3 spans 19 residues. The ends were cut back, 5 bases at V and 2 bases at J, with 25 bases in the middle. The CDR3 here is CASSRTTGPRGKGNQPQHF. CDR3 DNA sequence: TGTGCCAGCAGTCGTACAACCGGGCCCCGCGGGAAGGGCAATCAGCCCCAGCATTTT.

The rearrangement links TRBV6-2 or TRBV6-3 to TRBJ2-2, with a possible D match to TRBD1 (6 bases). The V end lost 2 bases, the J end lost 4 bases, and 35 bases lay between the germline ends. Looked up from germline, CDR1 is MNHEY and CDR2 is SVGEGT. The CDR3 extends over 23 amino acids. In DNA, the CDR3 is TGTGCCAGCAGTTACGACTATCGGCTTACAGGGAAAGGGGCGGTGTATAGCACCGGGGAGCTGTTTTTT. Amino acids: CASSYDYRLTGKGAVYSTGELFF.

This clonotype was recorded many times. The CDR3 DNA is TGTGCCAGCAGGCGCGGGAATAGCTACAATGAGCAGTTCTTC. It yields the protein CASRRGNSYNEQFF. The chain has TRBV6-2 or TRBV6-3 and TRBJ2-1, with a tentative D call TRBD2 (6 bases). Trimming shortened V by 6 bases and J by 3 bases, and 12 bases separated the two germline ends. Looked up from germline, CDR1 is MNHEY and CDR2 is SVGEGT. This CDR3 contains 14 residues.

Many counts were recorded for this clonotype. A read error may produce the germline difference seen at one junction end. CDR3 sequence reads: CTSSTGIRNQPQHF. Written as DNA, the CDR3 is TGTACCAGCAGTACCGGGATTCGGAATCAGCCCCAGCATTTT. The V and J genes are TRBV2 and TRBJ1-5; no firm D call. The CDR3 spans 14 residues. Germline V gene data show CDR1 as SNHLY and CDR2 as FYNNEI. The whole variable domain, filled in from reference TRBV2 and TRBJ1-5, reads EPEVTQTPSHQVTQMGQEVILRCVPISNHLYFYWYRQILGQKVEFLVSFYNNEISEKSEIFDDQFSVERPDGSNFTLKIRSTKLEDSAMYFCTSSTGIRNQPQHFGDGTRLSIL.

This clonotype turned up a few times. The rearrangement links TRBV30 to TRBJ1-2; D call uncertain. CDR3 length: 11 amino acids. CDR1 GTSNPN and CDR2 SVGIG come from the germline V gene (reference sequence). V lost 2 bases and J lost 4, with 5 bases in between. CDR3 sequence reads: CAWSRGYGYTF. The CDR3 bases are TGTGCCTGGAGTCGGGGCTATGGCTACACCTTC.

This clonotype was observed many times. The chain links TRBV5-1 to TRBJ2-1; tentative D call: TRBD1 (5 bases). This CDR3 has 14 residues. V shed 5 bases and J shed 8 bases, with 17 bases lying between them. The germline V gene encodes CDR1 SGHRS and CDR2 YFSETQ. CDR3 in DNA: TGCGCCAGCAGTCAGGGATTTAATGAGGATGAGCAGTTCTTC. This gives the protein CASSQGFNEDEQFF. The full variable domain, in which reference TRBV5-1 and TRBJ2-1 provide the parts outside the CDR3, is KAGVTQTPRYLIKTRGQQVTLSCSPISGHRSVSWYQQTPGQGLQFLFEYFSETQRNKGNFPGRFSGRQFSNSRSEMNVSTLELGDSALYLCASSQGFNEDEQFFGPGTRLTVL.

This clonotype has a count of ten or more. The chain uses TRBV18 and TRBJ1-2, with 8 bases that match TRBD1. Germline CDR1 reads KGHSH; CDR2 reads LQKENI. CDR3 length: 13 residues. The V and J ends lost 5 bases and 5 bases, in that order; junction bases with no gene match: 4. For the CDR3, the DNA is TGTGCCAGCTCAACACAGGGGGATTATGGCTACACCTTC. This gives the protein CASSTQGDYGYTF.

The V call is TRBV7-2, the J call TRBJ1-1; tentative D call: TRBD1 (5 bases). This CDR3 contains 14 residues. V lost 1 base, J lost 5 bases, and 11 bases lay in between. Germline CDR1 is SGHTA and CDR2 is FQGNSA. CDR3 coding DNA: TGTGCCAGCAGCTTAGGGGGGTGGATGACTGAAGCTTTCTTT. It translates to CASSLGGWMTEAFF.

As concerns this clonotype: This could be a read error, since a much larger clone is one nucleotide away. The rearrangement links TRBV14 to TRBJ2-7; TRBD1 matches 10 bases. CDR3 size: 16 residues. Germline V gene lookup returns CDR1 SGHDN and CDR2 FVKESK. The CDR3 DNA follows: TGTGCCAGCAGCCTGTCGGGACAGGGGCTACCTTACGAGCGGTACTTC. Translation: CASSLSGQGLPYERYF.

This clonotype was recorded many times. CDR3 DNA: TGTGCCAGCAGCTTAAGAGGTCAGCCCCAGCATTTT. Its protein is CASSLRGQPQHF. V gene TRBV5-6 combines with J gene TRBJ1-5; no clear D gene. Germline V gene data show CDR1 as SGHDT and CDR2 as YYEEEE. Trimming cost V 2 bases and J 6 bases, with 6 bases left between them. This CDR3 is 12 amino acids long.

The V call is TRBV10-3, the J call TRBJ2-6; TRBD2 matches at 11 bases. V was clipped by 3 bases and J by 2 bases; unmatched bases: 3. The germline V gene has CDR1 ENHRY and CDR2 SYGVKD. This CDR3 has 17 amino acids. The CDR3 spells CAISEKLAGAGANVLTF. The CDR3 DNA is TGTGCCATCAGTGAAAAACTAGCGGGAGCTGGGGCCAACGTCCTGACTTTC.

This clonotype was seen ten or more times. This sequence joins TRBV10-3 and TRBJ2-3, with TRBD2 identical over 9 bases. CDR3 length: 14 residues. Germline V gene lookup returns CDR1 ENHRY and CDR2 SYGVKD. Trimming took 7 bases from V and 6 from J; bases not matched to a gene: 8. CDR3 coding DNA: TGTGCCATCACACGAGCGGGAGGATTGGATACGCAGTATTTT. The encoded protein is CAITRAGGLDTQYF.

The gene calls are TRBV9 and TRBJ2-1, with unresolved D. V was pared by 0 bases and J by 5 bases, with 9 bases between. The CDR3 has 14 amino acids. Germline loops: CDR1 SGDLS, CDR2 YYNGEE. CDR3 protein: CASSVENPNNEQFF. CDR3 DNA sequence: TGTGCCAGCAGCGTAGAAAACCCAAACAATGAGCAGTTCTTC.

This clonotype was seen only a few times. This rearrangement joins TRBV5-4 to TRBJ1-3; D call uncertain. Germline loops: CDR1 SGHNT, CDR2 YYREEE (reference sequence). The CDR3 sequence is 15 residues long. Trimming shortened V by 3 bases and J by 3 bases, and 13 bases separated the two germline ends. The CDR3 DNA is TGTGCCAGCAGCTCAGGACGGGTGGGTGGAAACACCATATATTTT. This codes for CASSSGRVGGNTIYF.

As regards this clonotype: A much larger clone differs by one base, so this may be a read error. The V and J genes are TRBV7-3 and TRBJ2-3; TRBD1 matches at 8 bases. The DNA end lines up better with TRBJ2-7; the J call may be wrong. The germline V gene has CDR1 SGHTA and CDR2 FQGTGA. The CDR3 length is 15 residues. The CDR3 loop is CASSLTLGQAYEQYF. For the CDR3, the DNA is TGTGCCAGCAGCTTAACGTTGGGACAGGCCTACGAGCAGTACTTC.

This clonotype was seen at least ten times. The DNA of the CDR3 is TGTGCCAGCAGTCCCCGGAGCGGGAGGGTTGTCAATGAGCAGTTCTTC. This sequence encodes CASSPRSGRVVNEQFF. The genes are TRBV6-1 and TRBJ2-1; 10 bases line up with TRBD2. Losses at the gene ends were 5 bases for V and 6 bases for J; bases not matched to a gene: 10. This CDR3 region has 16 residues. CDR1 and CDR2 (germline): MNHNS, SASEGT.

Worth noting for this clonotype: This clone may be a read error of a much larger clone one base away. The chain has TRBV4-1 and TRBJ1-5; D unresolved. In germline, CDR1 is MGHRA, CDR2 YSYEKL. The CDR3 has 15 amino acids. The CDR3 region is CASGQGRVSNQPQHF. In nucleotides, the CDR3 is TGCGCCAGCGGCCAAGGGCGCGTTAGCAATCAGCCCCAGCATTTT.